Below are 30 T cell receptor beta chains sequenced from a single sample in a study of T cell responses to AZD1222 COVID-19 vaccine. Using immunoSEQ multiplex PCR, the repertoire was profiled, and TCRdb retains in-frame clones only, with some absent. The sample holds 65,000 to 85,000 clones, 75% to 90% seen once. The sequences come from peripheral blood, collected 28 days after the second AZD1222 dose. These receptors all come from an adult who received the AZD1222 COVID-19 vaccine.

The chain carries TRBV7-9 and TRBJ2-7; a possible D gene is TRBD1 (6 bases). This CDR3 is 18 amino acids long. With 5 bases removed from V and 2 bases from J, the gap between germline ends came to 25 bases. Germline V gene data show CDR1 as SEHNR and CDR2 as FQNEAQ (reference sequence). CDR3 region: CASSHSQGEGQFAYEQYF. DNA of the CDR3: TGTGCCAGCAGCCACTCCCAAGGTGAAGGACAGTTTGCCTACGAGCAGTACTTC.

V is TRBV3-1 (or the pseudogene TRBV3-2) and J is TRBJ1-3; tentatively, D is TRBD1 (5 bases). This CDR3 contains 16 residues. V was cut by 2 bases and J by 1 base, with 12 bases left in between. Germline CDR1 LGHDT, CDR2 YNNKEL (reference sequence). This CDR3 reads CASSQTGLTSGNTIYF. The CDR3 region has the DNA TGTGCCAGCAGCCAAACAGGACTTACGTCTGGAAACACCATATATTTT.

J is TRBJ1-4 and V is TRBV7-8, with D perhaps matching TRBD1 (5 bases). The ends were cut back, 2 bases at V and 6 bases at J, with 13 bases in the middle. This CDR3 has 15 residues. Germline CDR1 is SGHVS and CDR2 is FQNEAQ. The CDR3 sequence is CASSLRAQVHEKLFF. DNA of the CDR3: TGTGCCAGCAGCTTAAGGGCACAGGTTCATGAAAAACTGTTTTTT. Filled out from reference TRBV7-8 and TRBJ1-4, the complete variable domain reads GAGVSQSPRYKVAKRGQDVALRCDPISGHVSLFWYQQALGQGPEFLTYFQNEAQLDKSGLPSDRFFAERPEGSVSTLKIQRTQQEDSAVYLCASSLRAQVHEKLFFGSGTQLSVL.

The genes are TRBV5-1 and TRBJ2-5; the D gene is possibly TRBD1 (6 bases). The V gene lost 4 bases and the J gene lost 5 bases, with 15 bases spanning the gap. The CDR3 totals 14 residues. CDR1 SGHRS and CDR2 YFSETQ come from the germline V gene. The CDR3 DNA sequence: TGCGCCAGCAGCCCCGCAGGTACAGGGGAGACCCAGTACTTC. Residues: CASSPAGTGETQYF. The whole variable domain, filled in from reference TRBV5-1 and TRBJ2-5, reads KAGVTQTPRYLIKTRGQQVTLSCSPISGHRSVSWYQQTPGQGLQFLFEYFSETQRNKGNFPGRFSGRQFSNSRSEMNVSTLELGDSALYLCASSPAGTGETQYFGPGTRLLVL.

The table lists this clone with a few counts. The V gene is TRBV10-3, the J gene TRBJ1-1, with D maybe TRBD1 (5 bases). Per the germline V gene, CDR1 is ENHRY and CDR2 is SYGVKD. V was clipped by 4 bases and J by 1 base, with 7 bases between them. The CDR3 loop spans 13 amino acids. CDR3 in DNA: TGTGCCATCAGTGCCGGACAGAACACTGAAGCTTTCTTT. Its translation: CAISAGQNTEAFF.

V usage is TRBV3-1 (or the pseudogene TRBV3-2) and J usage is TRBJ1-6; TRBD1 matches at 7 bases. V dropped 3 bases and J dropped 7; count of bases not matched to a gene: 6. Germline CDR1 and CDR2: LGHDT and YNNKEL (reference sequence). CDR3 length: 15 amino acids. The CDR3: CASSHRDSGNSPLHF. DNA for the CDR3: TGTGCCAGCAGCCACCGGGACAGTGGAAATTCACCCCTCCACTTT.

This clone was seen only a few times. Here the CDR3 DNA reads TGTGCCAGCAGCGGACTAGCGGGGGGGTCAGCAGTCGAGTTCTTC. Its protein is CASSGLAGGSAVEFF. The chain is built from TRBV6-2 or TRBV6-3 and TRBJ2-1; 15 bases are shared with TRBD2. The germline V gene has CDR1 MNHEY and CDR2 SVGEGT. This CDR3 contains 15 residues. V dropped 6 bases and J dropped 14; count of bases not matched to a gene: 11.

This sequence joins TRBV27 and TRBJ1-2; D not certain. Germline CDR1 and CDR2: MNHEY and SMNVEV (reference sequence). This CDR3 region has 14 residues. Deletions cut 3 bases from V and 8 bases from J, with 16 bases between. The CDR3 here is CASSFSGSREGYTF. As DNA, the CDR3 is TGTGCCAGCAGTTTCTCCGGTTCGAGGGAAGGCTACACCTTC.

The chain links TRBV4-1 to TRBJ2-1, with D hard to call. The CDR3 is 13 amino acids. Germline V CDR1 and CDR2: MGHRA, YSYEKL. Trimming removed 3 bases at V and 5 bases at J, with 8 bases between. The CDR3 spells CASSQAVHNEQFF. In DNA form, the CDR3 reads TGCGCCAGCAGCCAGGCAGTCCACAATGAGCAGTTCTTC.

J is TRBJ1-2 and V is TRBV6-5; possibly TRBD1 for D (6 bases). The CDR3 covers 12 residues. The germline gives CDR1 MNHEY, CDR2 SVGAGI. The CDR3 here is CGGGLSNYGYTF. The CDR3 nucleotides are TGTGGCGGGGGGCTATCTAACTATGGCTACACCTTC.

This clone was recorded a few times. The chain couples TRBV5-1 to TRBJ2-5, with 14 bases identical to TRBD2. Germline trimming cut 2 bases from V and 5 bases from J; bases unmatched to any gene: 14. The CDR3 length is 19 residues. In germline, CDR1 is SGHRS, CDR2 YFSETQ. CDR3 amino acids: CASSLSAWRLAGGRETQYF. CDR3 bases: TGCGCCAGCAGCTTAAGCGCCTGGAGACTAGCGGGGGGGCGGGAGACCCAGTACTTC.

This chain connects TRBV19 to TRBJ1-4; D gene ambiguous. V lost 1 base, J lost 0 bases, and 12 bases lay in between. CDR1 is LNHDA, CDR2 SQIVND, per germline (reference sequence). This CDR3 contains 17 residues. The CDR3 here is CASSIGPRPATNEKLFF. The CDR3 nucleotides are TGTGCCAGTAGTATAGGCCCCAGGCCCGCAACTAATGAAAAACTGTTTTTT.

The chain couples TRBV19 to TRBJ2-2; 7 bases are shared with TRBD1. Trimming removed 7 bases from V and 5 bases from J; junction bases left unmatched: 10. Germline V gene lookup returns CDR1 LNHDA and CDR2 SQIVND (reference sequence). The CDR3 runs 15 residues. CDR3 region: CASNLQGLGTGELFF. Written as DNA, the CDR3 is TGTGCCAGTAACTTACAGGGGCTCGGGACCGGGGAGCTGTTTTTT. Together with reference TRBV19 and TRBJ2-2, the CDR3 gives the full variable domain: DGGITQSPKYLFRKEGQNVTLSCEQNLNHDAMYWYRQDPGQGLRLIYYSQIVNDFQKGDIAEGYSVSREKKESFPLTVTSAQKNPTAFYLCASNLQGLGTGELFFGEGSRLTVL.

The rearrangement links TRBV2 to TRBJ2-4; D might be TRBD1 (5 bases). Germline values: CDR1 SNHLY, CDR2 FYNNEI. This CDR3 has 16 amino acids. Trimming removed 5 bases from V and 1 base from J, with 15 bases in between. This CDR3 reads CASSLTLGRAKNIQYF. CDR3 in DNA: TGTGCCAGCAGTCTAACTTTGGGGCGCGCCAAAAACATTCAGTACTTC.

The CDR3 nucleotides read TGTGCCAGCAGAAGGGACAGTTCTGGAAACACCATATATTTT. Translated, it gives CASRRDSSGNTIYF. The rearrangement uses TRBV6-5 and TRBJ1-3; 7 bases match TRBD1. Germline loops: CDR1 MNHEY, CDR2 SVGAGI. Trimming cost V 6 bases and J 1 base; bases outside gene matches: 3. The CDR3 consists of 14 residues.

The chain uses TRBV19 and TRBJ2-1, with D uncertain. The CDR3 length is 11 residues. Trimming removed 6 bases from V and 8 bases from J, with 8 bases in between. Germline CDR1 LNHDA, CDR2 SQIVND (reference sequence). Written as DNA, the CDR3 is TGTGCCAGTAGACTCTGGGATGAGCAGTTCTTC. Amino acids: CASRLWDEQFF.

This rearrangement joins TRBV19 to TRBJ1-2, with no clear D. Germline CDR1 LNHDA, CDR2 SQIVND (reference sequence). V lost 6 bases and J lost 8, with 13 bases in between. This CDR3 has 12 amino acids. CDR3 loop: CASSLKRRGYTF. The CDR3 DNA sequence: TGTGCCAGTAGCCTGAAAAGAAGGGGCTACACCTTC.

The chain is built from TRBV9 and TRBJ1-6, with 7 nucleotides matching TRBD1. This CDR3 comprises 14 residues. Germline V gives CDR1 SGDLS, CDR2 YYNGEE. J lost 8 bases, V lost 4 bases, and 6 bases had no gene match. As DNA, the CDR3 is TGTGCCAGCAGCAGCCGGGACAGAGATTCACCCCTCCACTTT. Amino acid sequence: CASSSRDRDSPLHF.

The genes are TRBV7-2 and TRBJ2-1; D may be TRBD1 (5 bases). The germline V and J ends were trimmed by 5 bases and 1 base, with 12 bases remaining between them. The CDR3 consists of 15 residues. Germline V CDR1 and CDR2: SGHTA, FQGNSA. CDR3: CASSSGRASYNEQFF. Here the CDR3 DNA reads TGTGCCAGCAGCAGTGGCAGGGCTTCCTACAATGAGCAGTTCTTC.

This rearrangement joins TRBV2 to TRBJ1-5, with D perhaps TRBD1 (6 bases). The CDR3 sequence is 17 residues long. The V gene's germline CDR1 is SNHLY and CDR2 FYNNEI. V shed 5 bases and J shed 0 bases, with 17 bases lying between them. The CDR3 DNA reads as TGTGCCAGCAGTTTCCGACAGGTTACCTATAGCAATCAGCCCCAGCATTTT. Translating it yields CASSFRQVTYSNQPQHF.

This clone was observed a few times. The CDR3 DNA sequence: TGCGCCAGCAGCCAGATAGGGAGACAGGGAAGGAAAAAAAACATTCAGTACTTC. Encoded protein: CASSQIGRQGRKKNIQYF. The chain links TRBV4-1 to TRBJ2-4; the match to TRBD1 covers 7 bases. V lost 3 bases, J lost 4 bases, and 15 bases stayed unmatched. This CDR3 is 18 amino acids long. Germline lookup yields CDR1 MGHRA and CDR2 YSYEKL.

This clone was found a few times. The V gene is TRBV3-1 (or the pseudogene TRBV3-2), the J gene TRBJ2-1; no clear D. The CDR3 is 13 residues long. The ends were cut back, 2 bases at V and 5 bases at J, with 7 bases in the middle. Germline values: CDR1 LGHDT, CDR2 YNNKEL (reference sequence). The CDR3 region has the DNA TGTGCCAGCAGCCAATCCCCAGACAATGAGCAGTTCTTC. Translation gives CASSQSPDNEQFF.

This chain uses TRBV12-3 or TRBV12-4 with TRBJ1-2; 8 nucleotides agree with TRBD1. V was pared by 4 bases and J by 6 bases, with 4 bases of the junction left unmatched. The CDR3 covers 13 residues. As DNA, the CDR3 is TGTGCCAGCAGTTCCGGACAGGGAGATGGCTACACCTTC. It specifies CASSSGQGDGYTF.

The rearrangement uses TRBV5-4 and TRBJ1-6; D uncertain. Trimming stripped 0 bases from V and 8 bases from J, with 6 bases between. The length of the CDR3 is 13 residues. The germline CDR1 and CDR2 sequences are SGHNT and YYREEE (reference sequence). CDR3 nucleotide sequence: TGTGCCAGCAGCTTGGGTGGGGATTCACCCCTCCACTTT. It codes for CASSLGGDSPLHF.

This clone was picked up one time. This chain uses TRBV20-1 with TRBJ1-3; possible D gene TRBD1, 6 bases. V lost 6 bases, J lost 3 bases, and 15 bases lay in between. This CDR3 comprises 14 residues. Germline V lookup: CDR1 DFQATT, CDR2 SNEGSKA (reference sequence). CDR3 sequence (DNA): TGCAGTGCGAGTAAGACAGGATATGGAAACACCATATATTTT. This gives the protein CSASKTGYGNTIYF.

The chain combines TRBV20-1 with TRBJ1-1; a possible D gene is TRBD1 (5 bases). Germline V gene sequence: CDR1 DFQATT, CDR2 SNEGSKA (reference sequence). The CDR3 contains 11 residues. Trimming removed 6 bases from V and 6 bases from J, with 11 bases in between. CDR3 region: CSAPVQAEAFF. As DNA, the CDR3 is TGCAGTGCCCCCGTACAGGCTGAAGCTTTCTTT.

This clone came up a few times. The CDR3 reads CASRLWDTEAFF. The CDR3 DNA follows: TGTGCCAGCAGACTTTGGGACACTGAAGCTTTCTTT. This rearrangement joins TRBV25-1 to TRBJ1-1; D remains unclear. The CDR3 contains 12 residues. Trimming left V 6 bases short and J 3 bases short, with 8 bases between. Germline V lookup: CDR1 MGHDK, CDR2 SYGVNS.

CDR3 residues: CASSNSGGAPFF. The CDR3, as DNA: TGTGCCAGCAGCAACAGCGGGGGGGCGCCGTTCTTC. This chain joins TRBV3-1 (or the pseudogene TRBV3-2) and TRBJ2-1; 10 bases line up with TRBD2. Germline V gene lookup returns CDR1 LGHDT and CDR2 YNNKEL (reference sequence). Germline trimming cut 5 bases from V and 15 bases from J; bases unmatched to any gene: 7. CDR3 length: 12 residues.

This chain links TRBV6-5 with TRBJ1-5; D is possibly TRBD1 (6 bases). Germline CDR1 MNHEY, CDR2 SVGAGI. V lost 10 bases to trimming and J lost 3 bases, with 13 bases between them. This CDR3 comprises 13 residues. CDR3: CATGGQTNQPQHF. CDR3 nucleotide sequence: TGTGCCACGGGCGGACAGACCAATCAGCCCCAGCATTTT.

This chain links TRBV2 with TRBJ2-1; 13 bases are shared with TRBD2. The CDR3 length is 15 residues. Germline trimming cut 9 bases from V and 9 bases from J; bases unmatched to any gene: 11. Germline-derived CDR1 and CDR2 are SNHLY and FYNNEI. The DNA for the CDR3 is TGTGCCAGTTGCAAGGGACTAGCGGGGACGGGTGAGCAGTTCTTC. It translates to CASCKGLAGTGEQFF.